The 10 T cell receptor beta chains in this list originate from one sample, sequenced in a study of blood T cell repertoires in COVID-19. Clones were read by immunoSEQ multiplex PCR, and TCRdb kept only the in-frame ones, dropping some. This sample carries roughly 200,000 clones, around 90% of them seen once, and the ten largest clones take 1.2%. The sample comprised PBMCs or T cells enriched from blood (not recorded which). Every receptor here comes from a young man who had recovered from COVID-19.

With regard to this clone: The sample has other DNA sequences that encode this CDR3 too. The CDR3 region is CASRTGGGNQPQHF. Written as DNA, the CDR3 is TGTGCCAGCAGGACAGGGGGCGGCAATCAGCCCCAGCATTTT. V and J are TRBV6-5 and TRBJ1-5; 10 positions agree with TRBD1. The CDR3 consists of 14 residues. The V gene's germline CDR1 is MNHEY and CDR2 SVGAGI. J was trimmed by 2 bases and V by 6 bases; bases with no gene match: 1.

The V and J genes are TRBV5-4 and TRBJ1-2; the D gene is possibly TRBD1 (5 bases). This CDR3 contains 14 residues. Trimming removed 0 bases from V and 2 bases from J, with 8 bases in between. The germline CDR1 and CDR2 sequences are SGHNT and YYREEE (reference sequence). CDR3 residues: CASSLEPGNYGYTF. DNA for the CDR3: TGTGCCAGCAGCTTGGAGCCAGGGAACTATGGCTACACCTTC.

V and J are TRBV28 and TRBJ2-7, with a possible D match to TRBD2 (5 bases). Per the germline V gene, CDR1 is MDHEN and CDR2 is SYDVKM. The CDR3 is 17 amino acids. Trimming pared 5 bases from V and 2 bases from J, leaving 22 bases between. This chain's CDR3 is CASSNPTSGYSPYEQYF. Here the CDR3 DNA reads TGTGCCAGCAGTAACCCGACCTCGGGGTATTCCCCCTACGAGCAGTACTTC.

The chain employs TRBV5-4 and TRBJ2-7, with D possibly being TRBD2 (6 bases). Trimming pared 5 bases from V and 1 base from J, leaving 10 bases between. The CDR3 spans 13 residues. Per the germline V gene, CDR1 is SGHNT and CDR2 is YYREEE (reference sequence). As DNA, the CDR3 is TGTGCCAGCAGGTCCGGGACTTCCTACGAGCAGTACTTC. This encodes CASRSGTSYEQYF.

The chain combines TRBV12-3 or TRBV12-4 with TRBJ2-5, with D tentatively TRBD1 (5 bases). V was clipped by 1 base and J by 5 bases, with 8 bases between them. This CDR3 comprises 13 residues. The CDR3 loop is CASSLGGWETQYF. CDR3 coding DNA: TGTGCCAGCAGTTTAGGGGGCTGGGAGACCCAGTACTTC.

The rearrangement links TRBV28 to TRBJ2-7; 9 nucleotides match TRBD1. Unmatched junction bases numbered 7, after V lost 5 bases and J lost 5 bases. The CDR3 covers 14 residues. Looked up from germline, CDR1 is MDHEN and CDR2 is SYDVKM. Written as DNA, the CDR3 is TGTGCCAGCAGTGCGACAGGGGGTTTGGACGAGCAGTACTTC. This sequence encodes CASSATGGLDEQYF.

The chain is built from TRBV27 and TRBJ2-1; 8 positions agree with TRBD1. The CDR3 sequence is 15 residues long. Trimming at V came to 4 bases and at J to 7 bases, leaving 9 bases not matched to a gene. CDR1 is MNHEY, CDR2 SMNVEV, per germline (reference sequence). Here the CDR3 DNA reads TGTGCCAGCAGTTCCCCCAGGACAGGGTGGAATGAGCAGTTCTTC. Protein: CASSSPRTGWNEQFF.

This chain connects TRBV28 to TRBJ1-1; a possible D gene is TRBD1 (5 bases). V was pared by 6 bases and J by 6 bases, with 14 bases between. CDR3 size: 13 residues. Germline V gene data show CDR1 as MDHEN and CDR2 as SYDVKM. The CDR3, as DNA: TGTGCCAGCAGATTGGCAGGGAGGGCTGAAGCTTTCTTT. It translates to CASRLAGRAEAFF. Full variable domain (outside the CDR3, taken from reference TRBV28 and TRBJ1-1): DVKVTQSSRYLVKRTGEKVFLECVQDMDHENMFWYRQDPGLGLRLIYFSYDVKMKEKGDIPEGYSVSREKKERFSLILESASTNQTSMYLCASRLAGRAEAFFGQGTRLTVV.

The count of this clone is one. The CDR3 DNA reads as TGTGCCAGCAGAATGGACAGTACTCAAGAGACCCAGTACTTC. Translation gives CASRMDSTQETQYF. The chain uses TRBV2 and TRBJ2-5; possibly TRBD1 for D (6 bases). This CDR3 has 14 amino acids. V was shortened by 6 bases and J by 2 bases, with 13 bases between the two germline ends. Looked up from germline, CDR1 is SNHLY and CDR2 is FYNNEI.

The chain recombines TRBV5-1 with TRBJ1-1; D might be TRBD1 (6 bases). Trimming removed 4 bases from V and 1 base from J, with 14 bases in between. Germline loops: CDR1 SGHRS, CDR2 YFSETQ. This CDR3 has 15 residues. The CDR3 sequence: CASSPRPQGNTEAFF. CDR3 nucleotides: TGCGCCAGCAGCCCCCGGCCACAGGGGAACACTGAAGCTTTCTTT.